One sample yielded the 24 T cell receptor beta chains listed below, sequenced in a study of T-cell memory formation after mild COVID-19. TCRdb re-analysed the 5' RACE reads in MiXCR, keeping a single row per CDR3 protein. The sample contains about 270,000 distinct CDR3 sequences, approximately 15% of which appear only once. Sequencing input: PBMCs or a T cell subset sorted from them (not recorded which). These receptor sequences come from an adult woman who had mild COVID-19 (a few samples of this study predate the infection). Cell type and time point are not known.

Only a few counts were recorded for this clonotype. CDR3 in amino acids: CATSALTGASGTGELFF. CDR3 in DNA: TGTGCCACCAGTGCTCTTACAGGGGCGTCCGGCACCGGGGAGCTGTTTTTT. V is TRBV24-1 and J is TRBJ2-2; 7 bases agree with TRBD1. V lost 5 bases to trimming and J lost 4 bases; unmatched junction nucleotides: 12. The CDR3 spans 17 residues. Germline V gives CDR1 KGHDR, CDR2 SFDVKD.

This clonotype appeared a few times. The V call is TRBV12-3 or TRBV12-4, the J call TRBJ1-6; D is perhaps TRBD1 (6 bases). V was cut by 7 bases and J by 9 bases, with 10 bases left in between. The CDR3 spans 12 residues. The CDR3: CASTQGISPLHF. The CDR3 DNA sequence: TGTGCCAGCACCCAGGGGATTTCACCCCTCCACTTT.

The chain employs TRBV12-3 or TRBV12-4 and TRBJ2-3; 13 bases fit TRBD2. Germline trimming cut 3 bases from V and 6 bases from J; bases unmatched to any gene: 12. This CDR3 contains 18 residues. CDR3 sequence reads: CASSLGILAGGLVDTQYF. CDR3 DNA sequence: TGTGCCAGCAGTTTGGGAATACTAGCGGGAGGGTTAGTGGATACGCAGTATTTT.

The rearrangement joins TRBV21-1 to TRBJ2-3; the listed D gene, TRBD2, was not tested against the DNA. TRBV21-1 has pseudogene status. The CDR3 totals 16 residues. CDR3 nucleotides: TGTGCCAGCAGCAACCCAGCGGGAGGTGCCACAGATACGCAGTATTTT. Protein product: CASSNPAGGATDTQYF.

This clonotype was recorded at least ten times. The rearrangement uses TRBV10-3 and TRBJ2-3; TRBD1 is a possible D gene (5 bases). This CDR3 is built from 15 residues. Germline CDR1 is ENHRY and CDR2 is SYGVKD. Between the trimmed V and J ends, which lost 0 bases and 0 bases, there was a span of 7 bases. The CDR3 sequence is CAISESAGSTDTQYF. CDR3 coding DNA: TGTGCCATCAGTGAGTCGGCAGGGAGCACAGATACGCAGTATTTT.

The chain combines TRBV6-6 with TRBJ2-1; TRBD1 matches 7 bases. Germline assignment: CDR1 MNHNY and CDR2 SVGAGI (reference sequence). This CDR3 spans 18 amino acids. Germline trimming cut 4 bases from V and 6 bases from J; bases unmatched to any gene: 18. The CDR3 spells CASSSPFSDRVRFNEQFF. In nucleotides, the CDR3 is TGTGCCAGCAGTTCGCCCTTCTCAGACAGGGTTCGTTTCAATGAGCAGTTCTTC.

The rearrangement uses TRBV27 and TRBJ2-1; D unclear. The CDR3 has 14 amino acids. Between the trimmed V and J ends, which lost 8 bases and 0 bases, there was a span of 11 bases. Germline CDR1 and CDR2: MNHEY and SMNVEV (reference sequence). The CDR3 DNA reads as TGTGCCAGCTCTGGATTCGGCTCCTACAATGAGCAGTTCTTC. Its translation is CASSGFGSYNEQFF.

The J gene is TRBJ2-1, the V gene TRBV4-2; TRBD2 aligns across 12 bases. The length of the CDR3 is 17 residues. V lost 3 bases to trimming and J lost 7 bases; unmatched junction nucleotides: 10. Germline values: CDR1 LGHNA, CDR2 YNFKEQ. The CDR3 sequence is CASSHVSSGGAGNEQFF. CDR3 nucleotides: TGTGCCAGCAGCCACGTATCTAGCGGGGGGGCGGGTAATGAGCAGTTCTTC.

The gene calls are TRBV30 and TRBJ2-7; D perhaps matches TRBD2 (5 bases). Germline CDR1 reads GTSNPN; CDR2 reads SVGIG (reference sequence). V was cut by 5 bases and J by 7 bases, with 18 bases left in between. The CDR3 runs to 13 residues. CDR3 sequence: CAWADVRPGEQYF. The CDR3 DNA is TGTGCCTGGGCGGACGTACGCCCGGGGGAGCAGTACTTC.

The chain carries TRBV4-2 and TRBJ1-2, with TRBD1 matching over 7 bases. V lost 1 base and J lost 3; bases outside the gene matches: 2. From germline, CDR1 is LGHNA and CDR2 YNFKEQ. The CDR3 has 14 amino acids. DNA for the CDR3: TGTGCCAGCAGCCAAGGAACAGGGGACTATGGCTACACCTTC. It codes for CASSQGTGDYGYTF.

This clonotype was observed a few times. This chain links TRBV5-6 with TRBJ2-7; D not resolved. V lost 4 bases to trimming and J lost 4 bases, with 15 bases between them. From germline, CDR1 is SGHDT and CDR2 YYEEEE. CDR3 length: 14 residues. CDR3 residues: CASSPGGQKYEQYF. The CDR3 region has the DNA TGTGCCAGCAGCCCCGGCGGTCAGAAGTACGAGCAGTACTTC.

This clonotype was observed a handful of times. CDR3 nucleotide sequence: TGTGCCAGCAGTCCTCGGCCGGGGACCTACTATGGCTACACCTTC. Protein product: CASSPRPGTYYGYTF. The chain employs TRBV27 and TRBJ1-2; D possibly corresponds to TRBD1 (5 bases). Germline CDR1 reads MNHEY; CDR2 reads SMNVEV (reference sequence). Trimming left V 5 bases short and J 3 bases short, with 16 bases between. The CDR3 covers 15 residues.

This clonotype was counted between two and nine times. This chain uses TRBV7-9 with TRBJ1-1; 8 positions match TRBD1. From germline, CDR1 is SEHNR and CDR2 FQNEAQ (reference sequence). Trimming removed 6 bases from V and 1 base from J; junction bases left unmatched: 7. CDR3 length: 15 amino acids. The CDR3 coding sequence is TGTGCCAGCAGATCGTTCGGACAGGGGAACACTGAAGCTTTCTTT. This gives the protein CASRSFGQGNTEAFF.

This clonotype appeared a few times. The CDR3, as DNA: TGTGCCAGCAGCCCGCGACGGTCAACGAACACCGGGGAGCTGTTTTTT. Amino acid sequence: CASSPRRSTNTGELFF. The gene calls are TRBV3-1 and TRBJ2-2; D not certain. The length of the CDR3 is 16 residues. The V and J ends lost 4 bases and 0 bases respectively, with 12 bases between them. Germline CDR1 reads LGHDT; CDR2 reads YNNKEL (reference sequence).

The chain employs TRBV5-1 and TRBJ1-1; no firm D call. This CDR3 is 16 amino acids long. The V end lost 0 bases, the J end lost 0 bases, and 12 bases lay between the germline ends. The V gene's germline CDR1 is SGHRS and CDR2 YFSETQ. The chain's CDR3 is CASSLEAHSVNTEAFF. As DNA, the CDR3 is TGCGCCAGCAGCTTGGAGGCCCACTCTGTGAACACTGAAGCTTTCTTT.

The chain is built from TRBV4-2 and TRBJ1-2; D is perhaps TRBD1 (5 bases). Germline CDR1 LGHNA, CDR2 YNFKEQ. V shed 0 bases and J shed 11 bases, with 10 bases lying between them. The CDR3 extends over 12 amino acids. The CDR3 nucleotides read TGTGCCAGCAGCCAAGATAGCAGGGATTACACCTTC. It is translated as CASSQDSRDYTF.

Written as DNA, the CDR3 is TGTGCCAGCAGCTTGGAACAGGGGCTTGAAGCTTTCTTT. It is translated as CASSLEQGLEAFF. V gene TRBV5-5 combines with J gene TRBJ1-1, with TRBD1 matching over 7 bases. Germline loops: CDR1 SGHKS, CDR2 YYEKEE (reference sequence). V lost 0 bases and J lost 7; bases outside the gene matches: 3. The CDR3 totals 13 residues. Looking up the rest from reference TRBV5-5 and TRBJ1-1 gives the full variable domain: DAGVTQSPTHLIKTRGQQVTLRCSPISGHKSVSWYQQVLGQGPQFIFQYYEKEERGRGNFPDRFSARQFPNYSSELNVNALLLGDSALYLCASSLEQGLEAFFGQGTRLTVV.

This chain connects TRBV4-1 to TRBJ2-5; 7 positions match TRBD2. This CDR3 is built from 16 residues. CDR1 and CDR2 (germline): MGHRA, YSYEKL. Trimming at V came to 4 bases and at J to 4 bases, leaving 12 bases not matched to a gene. The CDR3 protein is CASSLGVTSEGETQYF. The CDR3 region has the DNA TGCGCCAGCAGCCTGGGGGTTACTAGCGAGGGAGAGACCCAGTACTTC.

V is TRBV20-1 and J is TRBJ1-1; D remains ambiguous. Germline loops: CDR1 DFQATT, CDR2 SNEGSKA (reference sequence). There are 13 residues in the CDR3. Between the trimmed V and J ends, which lost 3 bases and 1 base, there was a span of 9 bases. The CDR3 DNA reads as TGCAGTGCTAGGAAACCCGGGAACACTGAAGCTTTCTTT. This gives the protein CSARKPGNTEAFF.

This chain connects TRBV5-6 to TRBJ2-7, with TRBD2 identical over 7 bases. The V and J ends lost 3 bases and 1 base, in that order; junction bases with no gene match: 7. The CDR3 loop spans 15 amino acids. Germline lookup yields CDR1 SGHDT and CDR2 YYEEEE. CDR3 amino acids: CASSWGGMRSYEQYF. The CDR3 bases are TGTGCCAGCAGCTGGGGGGGGATGAGATCCTACGAGCAGTACTTC.

The rearrangement links TRBV25-1 to TRBJ2-7; D assignment may be TRBD1 or TRBD2 (5 bases each). V lost 10 bases to trimming and J lost 2 bases, with 18 bases between them. Germline lookup yields CDR1 MGHDK and CDR2 SYGVNS. The CDR3 totals 14 residues. CDR3 sequence (DNA): TGTGCCATACCCCACATGAGGGGAACCTACGAGCAGTACTTC. Translating gives CAIPHMRGTYEQYF.

This chain uses TRBV18 with TRBJ1-6; weak D call: TRBD1 (5 bases). Germline V gives CDR1 KGHSH, CDR2 LQKENI. V dropped 1 base and J dropped 0 bases, with 10 bases sitting between them. CDR3 length equals 17 residues. This CDR3 reads CASSPLGGSSYNSPLHF. CDR3 nucleotides: TGTGCCAGCTCACCACTGGGGGGAAGCTCCTATAATTCACCCCTCCACTTT.

The chain joins TRBV4-1 to TRBJ1-5; D call uncertain. CDR3 length: 20 residues. V dropped 0 bases and J dropped 0 bases, with 21 bases sitting between them. Germline loops: CDR1 MGHRA, CDR2 YSYEKL. The DNA of the CDR3 is TGCGCCAGCAGCCAAGATGCTGGTAGGCAGACAAGTTATAGCAATCAGCCCCAGCATTTT. Translating it yields CASSQDAGRQTSYSNQPQHF.

This clonotype was found a few times. V usage is TRBV28 and J usage is TRBJ1-5, with 8 bases aligning to TRBD1. The CDR3 extends over 15 amino acids. Germline loops: CDR1 MDHEN, CDR2 SYDVKM. V lost 7 bases to trimming and J lost 6 bases; unmatched junction nucleotides: 11. This chain's CDR3 is CASTASGTGGQPQHF. CDR3 bases: TGTGCCAGCACCGCCTCGGGGACAGGAGGTCAGCCCCAGCATTTT.